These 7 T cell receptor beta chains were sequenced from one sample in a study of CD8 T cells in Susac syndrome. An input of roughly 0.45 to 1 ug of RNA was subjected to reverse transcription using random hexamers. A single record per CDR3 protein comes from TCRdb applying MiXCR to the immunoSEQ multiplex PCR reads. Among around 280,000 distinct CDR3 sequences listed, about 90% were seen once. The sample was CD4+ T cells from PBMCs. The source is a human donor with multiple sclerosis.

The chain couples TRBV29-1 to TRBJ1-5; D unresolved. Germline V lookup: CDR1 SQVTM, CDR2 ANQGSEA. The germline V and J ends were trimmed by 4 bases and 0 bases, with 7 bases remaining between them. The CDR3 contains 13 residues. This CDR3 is CSVGHDSNQPQHF. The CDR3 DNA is TGCAGCGTTGGGCATGATAGCAATCAGCCCCAGCATTTT.

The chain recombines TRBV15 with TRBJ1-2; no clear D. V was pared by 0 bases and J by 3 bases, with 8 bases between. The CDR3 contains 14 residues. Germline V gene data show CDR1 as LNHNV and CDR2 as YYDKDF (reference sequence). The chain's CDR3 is CATSRDLADYGYTF. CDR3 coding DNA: TGTGCCACCAGCAGAGATCTGGCAGACTATGGCTACACCTTC.

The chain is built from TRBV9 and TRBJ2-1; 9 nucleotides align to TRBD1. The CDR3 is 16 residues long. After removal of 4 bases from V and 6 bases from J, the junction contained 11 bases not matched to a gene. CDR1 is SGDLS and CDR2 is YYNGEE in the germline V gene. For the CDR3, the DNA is TGTGCCAGCAGCCCAAAGGCACAGGGGGCTCTCAATGAGCAGTTCTTC. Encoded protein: CASSPKAQGALNEQFF.

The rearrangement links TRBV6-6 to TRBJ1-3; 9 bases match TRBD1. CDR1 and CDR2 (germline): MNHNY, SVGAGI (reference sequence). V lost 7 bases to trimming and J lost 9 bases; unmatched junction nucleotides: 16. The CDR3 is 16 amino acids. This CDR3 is CASIPGTGPGESTIYF. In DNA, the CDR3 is TGTGCCAGCATCCCCGGGACAGGGCCCGGTGAAAGCACCATATATTTT.

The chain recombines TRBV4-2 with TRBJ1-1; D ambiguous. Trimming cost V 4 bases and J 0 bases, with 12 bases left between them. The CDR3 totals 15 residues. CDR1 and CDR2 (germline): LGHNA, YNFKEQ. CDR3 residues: CASSLYSVMNTEAFF. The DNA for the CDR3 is TGTGCCAGCAGCCTTTACTCCGTCATGAACACTGAAGCTTTCTTT.

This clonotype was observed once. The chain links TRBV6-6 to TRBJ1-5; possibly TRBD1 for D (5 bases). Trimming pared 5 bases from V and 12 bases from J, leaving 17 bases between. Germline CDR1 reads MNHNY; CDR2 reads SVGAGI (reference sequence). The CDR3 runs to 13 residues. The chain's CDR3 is CASSPAEQGHQHF. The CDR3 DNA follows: TGTGCCAGCAGTCCCGCTGAGCAGGGCCACCAGCATTTT.

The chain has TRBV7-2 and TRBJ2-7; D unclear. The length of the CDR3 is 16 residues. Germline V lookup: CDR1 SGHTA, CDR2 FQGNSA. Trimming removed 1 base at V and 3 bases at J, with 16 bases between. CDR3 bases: TGTGCCAGCAGCTTAGAAGGTATTGTCAGAGTCTACGAGCAGTACTTC. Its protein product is CASSLEGIVRVYEQYF.